These 27 T cell receptor beta chains were sequenced from one sample in a study of OX40 agonist ivuxolimab in advanced cancers. Data came from immunoSEQ multiplex PCR; TCRdb stores just in-frame clones and leaves some out. Of about 48,000 clones in the sample, over 90% were seen once. The specimen was CD4+ or CD8+ T cells sorted from blood, collected in a trial of the OX40 agonist ivuxolimab. These receptors were taken from an adult with an advanced solid tumor such as melanoma, head and neck, liver or kidney cancer.

V gene TRBV5-1 combines with J gene TRBJ2-3, with D uncertain. The CDR3 is made up of 14 amino acids. CDR1 is SGHRS and CDR2 is YFSETQ in the germline V gene. The ends were cut back, 0 bases at V and 4 bases at J, with 9 bases in the middle. The CDR3 spells CASSLVGFADTQYF. DNA of the CDR3: TGCGCCAGCAGCTTGGTAGGGTTTGCAGATACGCAGTATTTT. The variable domain in full, with the rest retrieved from reference TRBV5-1 and TRBJ2-3, is KAGVTQTPRYLIKTRGQQVTLSCSPISGHRSVSWYQQTPGQGLQFLFEYFSETQRNKGNFPGRFSGRQFSNSRSEMNVSTLELGDSALYLCASSLVGFADTQYFGPGTRLTVL.

The chain employs TRBV11-2 and TRBJ2-7; unclear D gene. There are 13 residues in the CDR3. Trimming removed 0 bases from V and 7 bases from J, with 10 bases in between. Germline V gene lookup returns CDR1 SGHAT and CDR2 FQNNGV. Written as DNA, the CDR3 is TGTGCCAGCAGCTTAGAGTTGCAGGATGAGCAGTACGTC. Its translation is CASSLELQDEQYV.

This sequence joins TRBV19 and TRBJ2-7; TRBD1 matches 8 bases. The V segment lost 10 bases and the J segment 6 bases; nucleotides outside the gene matches: 11. The germline V gene encodes CDR1 LNHDA and CDR2 SQIVND (reference sequence). CDR3 length equals 13 residues. The CDR3 here is CATSLGTGSEQYV. The CDR3 nucleotides are TGTGCCACCTCCCTAGGGACAGGCTCCGAGCAGTACGTC.

The V and J genes are TRBV6-5 and TRBJ1-1, with D possibly TRBD1 on 6 matching bases. V lost 5 bases to trimming and J lost 5 bases, with 15 bases between them. This CDR3 contains 14 residues. CDR1 and CDR2 (germline): MNHEY, SVGAGI. The CDR3 protein is CASSRSGAETEAFF. CDR3 coding DNA: TGTGCCAGCAGTAGATCGGGGGCAGAGACTGAAGCTTTCTTT.

The chain is built from TRBV30 and TRBJ2-4; D call uncertain. Germline CDR1 GTSNPN, CDR2 SVGIG (reference sequence). CDR3 length: 11 amino acids. Trimming shortened V by 4 bases and J by 3 bases, and 4 bases separated the two germline ends. CDR3 sequence (DNA): TGTGCCTGGATGAGCAAAAACATTCAGTACTTC. This encodes CAWMSKNIQYF.

In nucleotides, the CDR3 is TGTGCCAGCAGCGTCGACCCTAGGGAGACCCAGTACTTC. Protein product: CASSVDPRETQYF. The chain links TRBV9 to TRBJ2-5; D is uncertain. Trimming shortened V by 2 bases and J by 5 bases, and 10 bases separated the two germline ends. Per germline, CDR1 SGDLS and CDR2 YYNGEE. CDR3 size: 13 residues.

The chain is built from TRBV9 and TRBJ2-5; 8 nucleotides line up with TRBD2. The CDR3 runs to 16 residues. The ends lost 1 base at V and 0 bases at J; junction bases unmatched: 5. CDR1 is SGDLS, CDR2 YYNGEE, per germline. The CDR3 loop is CASSVYGGEYQETQYF. In DNA, the CDR3 is TGTGCCAGCAGCGTATACGGGGGGGAGTACCAAGAGACCCAGTACTTC. Using reference TRBV9 and TRBJ2-5 for the parts outside the CDR3, the full variable domain is DSGVTQTPKHLITATGQRVTLRCSPRSGDLSVYWYQQSLDQGLQFLIQYYNGEERAKGNILERFSAQQFPDLHSELNLSSLELGDSALYFCASSVYGGEYQETQYFGPGTRLLVL.

The chain is built from TRBV11-2 and TRBJ2-1; 9 bases match TRBD1. The CDR3 has 12 residues. Germline V gives CDR1 SGHAT, CDR2 FQNNGV. Losses at the gene ends were 7 bases for V and 6 bases for J; bases not matched to a gene: 1. CDR3 DNA: TGTGCCAGCACGACAGGGGGCAATGAGCAGTTCTTC. The encoded protein is CASTTGGNEQFF.

CDR3 sequence: CSVGTSGGLSYNEQFF. Here the CDR3 DNA reads TGCAGCGTCGGGACTAGCGGGGGCCTGTCCTACAATGAGCAGTTCTTC. The V call is TRBV29-1, the J call TRBJ2-1, with TRBD2 matching over 14 bases. CDR1 SQVTM and CDR2 ANQGSEA come from the germline V gene. V was clipped by 6 bases and J by 1 base; unmatched bases: 5. The CDR3 is 16 residues long.

This clone was seen more than once but under ten times. This same CDR3 is encoded by further DNA sequences in the sample. This sequence joins TRBV5-6 and TRBJ1-5; no clear D. Germline assignment: CDR1 SGHDT and CDR2 YYEEEE. The V end was cut by 0 bases, the J end by 5 bases, with 3 bases between. CDR3 size: 12 residues. Here the CDR3 reads CASSLEDQPQHF. For the CDR3, the DNA is TGTGCCAGCAGCTTGGAGGATCAGCCCCAGCATTTT.

The chain carries TRBV11-2 and TRBJ1-6; 7 positions agree with TRBD1. Germline CDR1 reads SGHAT; CDR2 reads FQNNGV. Trimming cost V 5 bases and J 9 bases; bases outside gene matches: 10. The CDR3 has 15 amino acids. The CDR3 loop is CASSAPTGEGSPLHF. In nucleotides, the CDR3 is TGTGCCAGCAGCGCGCCTACAGGGGAGGGTTCACCCCTCCACTTT. The whole variable domain, filled in from reference TRBV11-2 and TRBJ1-6, reads EAGVAQSPRYKIIEKRQSVAFWCNPISGHATLYWYQQILGQGPKLLIQFQNNGVVDDSQLPKDRFSAERLKGVDSTLKIQPAKLEDSAVYLCASSAPTGEGSPLHFGNGTRLTVT.

This chain links TRBV11-2 with TRBJ1-1; TRBD1 aligns across 10 bases. Losses at the gene ends were 4 bases for V and 3 bases for J; bases not matched to a gene: 2. CDR3 length: 14 amino acids. From germline, CDR1 is SGHAT and CDR2 FQNNGV. CDR3 protein: CASSSGTGDTEAFF. CDR3 sequence (DNA): TGTGCCAGCAGCTCCGGGACAGGGGACACTGAAGCTTTCTTT.

A few counts support this clone. The chain couples TRBV4-1 to TRBJ1-1; a weak D match, TRBD1 (5 bases). There are 14 residues in the CDR3. V was pared by 6 bases and J by 3 bases, with 14 bases between. The germline gives CDR1 MGHRA, CDR2 YSYEKL. For the CDR3, the DNA is TGCGCCAGCAGACTGCAGGGCGGATACACTGAAGCTTTCTTT. Translation gives CASRLQGGYTEAFF.

A note on this clone: In the same sample, other DNA sequences code for this CDR3. The chain employs TRBV5-4 and TRBJ1-4; D is unclear. Germline V gives CDR1 SGHNT, CDR2 YYREEE (reference sequence). V gave up 4 bases and J gave up 8 bases, with 12 bases separating them. The CDR3 is 13 residues long. The CDR3 here is CASSPPDSEKLFF. The DNA for the CDR3 is TGTGCCAGCAGCCCTCCGGATAGCGAAAAACTGTTTTTT.

The rearrangement links TRBV29-1 to TRBJ1-2, with D possibly being TRBD1 (5 bases). Germline-derived CDR1 and CDR2 are SQVTM and ANQGSEA. The CDR3 contains 12 residues. The ends were cut back, 6 bases at V and 4 bases at J, with 12 bases in the middle. DNA of the CDR3: TGCAGCGTCCCCCAGGGTGGCTATGGCTACACCTTC. This translates into CSVPQGGYGYTF.

This chain connects TRBV27 to TRBJ2-1; 9 nucleotides match TRBD1. This CDR3 is 13 amino acids long. CDR1 and CDR2 (germline): MNHEY, SMNVEV (reference sequence). Losses at the gene ends were 5 bases for V and 9 bases for J; bases not matched to a gene: 5. The CDR3 reads CASSTGGLGEQFF. In DNA form, the CDR3 reads TGTGCCAGCAGTACAGGGGGCCTGGGTGAGCAGTTCTTC.

This rearrangement joins TRBV18 to TRBJ2-3; D call uncertain. Per the germline V gene, CDR1 is KGHSH and CDR2 is LQKENI. With 3 bases removed from V and 0 bases from J, the gap between germline ends came to 10 bases. The CDR3 has 15 residues. CDR3 loop: CASSPPRASTDTQYF. Written as DNA, the CDR3 is TGTGCCAGCTCACCCCCCCGTGCTAGCACAGATACGCAGTATTTT. The full variable domain, completed using reference TRBV18 and TRBJ2-3, is NAGVMQNPRHLVRRRGQEARLRCSPMKGHSHVYWYRQLPEEGLKFMVYLQKENIIDESGMPKERFSAEFPKEGPSILRIQQVVRGDSAAYFCASSPPRASTDTQYFGPGTRLTVL.

The J gene is TRBJ2-1, the V gene TRBV7-8; 7 bases match TRBD2. The CDR3 runs 13 residues. V shed 3 bases and J 8 bases; nucleotides not matched to a gene: 4. Germline-derived CDR1 and CDR2 are SGHVS and FQNEAQ. CDR3 sequence (DNA): TGTGCCAGCAGCTTCGGGGGGACGGATGAGCAGTTCTTC. It codes for CASSFGGTDEQFF.

This chain connects TRBV7-8 to TRBJ2-1; D is possibly TRBD1 (6 bases). V gave up 5 bases and J gave up 5 bases, with 10 bases separating them. The germline V gene encodes CDR1 SGHVS and CDR2 FQNEAQ. The CDR3 loop spans 13 amino acids. The CDR3 nucleotides are TGTGCCAGCAGCACCGGGACAAACAATGAGCAGTTCTTC. Amino acids: CASSTGTNNEQFF.

The chain carries TRBV11-2 and TRBJ2-2, with a weak D call TRBD1 (5 bases). The CDR3 has 13 residues. V was shortened by 6 bases and J by 5 bases, with 10 bases between the two germline ends. Germline lookup yields CDR1 SGHAT and CDR2 FQNNGV. The chain's CDR3 is CASSGAETGELFF. The CDR3 DNA reads as TGTGCCAGCAGTGGGGCAGAGACCGGGGAGCTGTTTTTT.

The rearrangement uses TRBV30 and TRBJ2-1; D is possibly TRBD2 (7 bases). V lost 0 bases to trimming and J lost 1 base, with 16 bases between them. This CDR3 has 17 amino acids. The germline V gene encodes CDR1 GTSNPN and CDR2 SVGIG (reference sequence). The CDR3 nucleotides read TGTGCCTGGAGTGTGTTAGGGGGGGGGCCGTCCTACAATGAGCAGTTCTTC. Amino acid sequence: CAWSVLGGGPSYNEQFF. Full variable domain (remainder filled in from reference TRBV30 and TRBJ2-1): SQTIHQWPATLVQPVGSPLSLECTVEGTSNPNLYWYRQAAGRGLQLLFYSVGIGQISSEVPQNLSASRPQDRQFILSSKKLLLSDSGFYLCAWSVLGGGPSYNEQFFGPGTRLTVL.

The chain carries TRBV29-1 and TRBJ2-1; 9 bases match TRBD1. The CDR3 runs 13 residues. Germline V CDR1 and CDR2: SQVTM, ANQGSEA. The V gene end was trimmed by 6 bases and the J gene end by 6 bases; junction bases not matched to a gene: 6. CDR3 sequence reads: CSVDRGTGNEQFF. The CDR3 nucleotides are TGCAGCGTCGACAGGGGGACTGGCAATGAGCAGTTCTTC.

By sample share, this clone is medium-sized (0.01 to 0.1%). V is TRBV13 and J is TRBJ2-5, with D perhaps TRBD1 (5 bases). Germline lookup yields CDR1 PRHDT and CDR2 FYEKMQ (reference sequence). There are 13 residues in the CDR3. V lost 5 bases, J lost 3 bases, and 10 bases lay in between. In nucleotides, the CDR3 is TGTGCCAGCAGCGAGACAGAAAAAGAGACCCAGTACTTC. Its protein product is CASSETEKETQYF. The full variable domain, with the rest looked up from reference TRBV13 and TRBJ2-5, is AAGVIQSPRHLIKEKRETATLKCYPIPRHDTVYWYQQGPGQDPQFLISFYEKMQSDKGSIPDRFSAQQFSDYHSELNMSSLELGDSALYFCASSETEKETQYFGPGTRLLVL.

The rearrangement joins TRBV5-6 to TRBJ1-1, with unresolved D. The CDR3 runs to 13 residues. V was shortened by 5 bases and J by 1 base, with 9 bases between the two germline ends. CDR1 and CDR2 from the germline V gene are SGHDT and YYEEEE. CDR3 bases: TGTGCCAGCAGATACACCGAGAACACTGAAGCTTTCTTT. Translation gives CASRYTENTEAFF.

V is TRBV6-1 and J is TRBJ2-3; D may be TRBD1 or TRBD2 (6 bases each). The germline V gene encodes CDR1 MNHNS and CDR2 SASEGT. V lost 8 bases, J lost 3 bases, and 18 bases lay in between. The CDR3 loop spans 15 amino acids. DNA for the CDR3: TGTGCCAGCGACATGGGGGCTGGGGGGACAGATACGCAGTATTTT. Translated: CASDMGAGGTDTQYF.

The chain has TRBV4-1 and TRBJ2-1; possible D gene TRBD2, 5 bases. Germline V gene lookup returns CDR1 MGHRA and CDR2 YSYEKL. The CDR3 covers 13 residues. The V gene lost 4 bases and the J gene lost 7 bases, with 11 bases spanning the gap. CDR3 nucleotide sequence: TGCGCCAGCAGCCTCAATGGCGGGAATGAGCAGTTCTTC. Translation: CASSLNGGNEQFF.

The chain has TRBV7-9 and TRBJ2-4; 7 bases agree with TRBD1. This CDR3 contains 13 residues. Germline values: CDR1 SEHNR, CDR2 FQNEAQ (reference sequence). Germline trimming cut 3 bases from V and 7 bases from J; bases unmatched to any gene: 3. The chain's CDR3 is CASSFPGQNIQYF. DNA of the CDR3: TGTGCCAGCAGCTTTCCGGGACAGAACATTCAGTACTTC.